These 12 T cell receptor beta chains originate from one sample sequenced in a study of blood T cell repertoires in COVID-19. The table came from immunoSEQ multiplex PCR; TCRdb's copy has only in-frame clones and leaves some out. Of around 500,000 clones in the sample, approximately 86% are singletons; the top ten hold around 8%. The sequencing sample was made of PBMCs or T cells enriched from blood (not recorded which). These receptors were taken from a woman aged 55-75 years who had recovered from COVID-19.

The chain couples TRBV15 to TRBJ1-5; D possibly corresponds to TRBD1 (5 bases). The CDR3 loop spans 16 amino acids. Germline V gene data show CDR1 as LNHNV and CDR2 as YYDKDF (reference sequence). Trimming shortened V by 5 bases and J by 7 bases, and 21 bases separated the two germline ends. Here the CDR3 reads CATSGGVKGFSQPQHF. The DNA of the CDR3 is TGTGCCACCAGCGGGGGGGTAAAGGGTTTTAGCCAGCCCCAGCATTTT.

The CDR3 DNA sequence: TGCGCCAGCAGCCCACAGCCGAACACTGAAGCTTTCTTT. Amino acids: CASSPQPNTEAFF. The chain uses TRBV5-1 and TRBJ1-1, with unresolved D. Germline V CDR1 and CDR2: SGHRS, YFSETQ. V was pared by 4 bases and J by 1 base, with 8 bases between. The CDR3 extends over 13 amino acids.

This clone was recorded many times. CDR3 coding DNA: TGCGCCAGCAGTGAGTCGAAAACCGGGACAAGGAGCACAGATACGCAGTATTTT. This encodes CASSESKTGTRSTDTQYF. The rearrangement links TRBV10-2 to TRBJ2-3, with D possibly TRBD1 on 6 matching bases. There are 18 residues in the CDR3. Germline V gene data show CDR1 as WSHSY and CDR2 as SAAADI. V was pared by 0 bases and J by 0 bases, with 16 bases between.

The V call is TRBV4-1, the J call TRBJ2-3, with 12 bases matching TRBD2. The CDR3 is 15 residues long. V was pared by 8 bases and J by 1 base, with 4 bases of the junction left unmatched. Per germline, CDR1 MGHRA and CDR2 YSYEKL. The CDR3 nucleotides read TGCGCCAGCGCCACTAGCGGGGGGCGCACAGATACGCAGTATTTT. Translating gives CASATSGGRTDTQYF.

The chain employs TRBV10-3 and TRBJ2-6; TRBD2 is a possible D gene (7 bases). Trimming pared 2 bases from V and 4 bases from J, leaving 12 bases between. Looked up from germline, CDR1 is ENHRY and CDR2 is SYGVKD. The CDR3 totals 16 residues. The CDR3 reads CAISERGAYGANVLTF. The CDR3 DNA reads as TGTGCCATCAGTGAGCGGGGGGCGTACGGGGCCAACGTCCTGACTTTC.

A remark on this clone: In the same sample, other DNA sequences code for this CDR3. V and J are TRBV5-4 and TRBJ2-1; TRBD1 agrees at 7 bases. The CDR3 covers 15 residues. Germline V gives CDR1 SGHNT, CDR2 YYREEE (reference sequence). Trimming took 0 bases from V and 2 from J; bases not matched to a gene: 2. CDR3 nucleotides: TGTGCCAGCAGCTTGGGAGGGGGCGCCTACAATGAGCAGTTCTTC. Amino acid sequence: CASSLGGGAYNEQFF.

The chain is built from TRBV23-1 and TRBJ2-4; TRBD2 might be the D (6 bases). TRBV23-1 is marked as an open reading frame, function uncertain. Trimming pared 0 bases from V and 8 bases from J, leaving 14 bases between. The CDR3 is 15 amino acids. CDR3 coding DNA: TGCGCCAGCAGTCAATCGGAGGGCCAGGAGGACATTCAGTACTTC. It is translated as CASSQSEGQEDIQYF.

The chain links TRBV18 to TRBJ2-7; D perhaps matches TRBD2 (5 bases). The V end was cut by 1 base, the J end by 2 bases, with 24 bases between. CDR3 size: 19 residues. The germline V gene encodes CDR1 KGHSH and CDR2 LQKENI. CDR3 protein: CASSPQGITRALSAYEQYV. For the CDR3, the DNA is TGTGCCAGCTCACCACAAGGGATCACGAGGGCCCTATCTGCCTACGAGCAGTACGTC.

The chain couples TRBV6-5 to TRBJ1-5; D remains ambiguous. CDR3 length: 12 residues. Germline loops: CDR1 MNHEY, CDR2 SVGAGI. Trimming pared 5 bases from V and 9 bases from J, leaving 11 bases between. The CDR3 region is CASSNWEGPQHF. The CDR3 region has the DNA TGTGCCAGCAGTAATTGGGAGGGGCCCCAGCATTTT.

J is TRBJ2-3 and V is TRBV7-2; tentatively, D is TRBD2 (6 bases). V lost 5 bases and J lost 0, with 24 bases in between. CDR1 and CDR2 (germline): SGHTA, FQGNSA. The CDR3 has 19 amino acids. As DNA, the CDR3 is TGTGCCAGCAGCGATCTCCGGGCAACCGGGGGATGGAGCACAGATACGCAGTATTTT. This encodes CASSDLRATGGWSTDTQYF.

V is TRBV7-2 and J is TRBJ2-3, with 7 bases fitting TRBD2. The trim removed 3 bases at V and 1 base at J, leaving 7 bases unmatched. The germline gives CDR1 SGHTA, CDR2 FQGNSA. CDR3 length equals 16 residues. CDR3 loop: CASSLGGRGGTDTQYF. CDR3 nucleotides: TGTGCCAGCAGCTTGGGTGGACGGGGGGGCACAGATACGCAGTATTTT.

Written as DNA, the CDR3 is TGTGCCAGCATCATCCAGGGGGCGAACACTGAAGCTTTCTTT. It is translated as CASIIQGANTEAFF. The rearrangement uses TRBV2 and TRBJ1-1, with 8 positions matching TRBD1. This CDR3 comprises 14 residues. The germline CDR1 and CDR2 sequences are SNHLY and FYNNEI. Losses at the gene ends were 7 bases for V and 1 base for J; bases not matched to a gene: 5.